This T cell receptor (beta chain) was found in a study of T-cell memory formation after mild COVID-19. Overall study: TCR clusters mostly belonged to single donors. Study outcomes and limitations: CD4+ bias marked clones expanding day 15 to 37, unlike balanced contracting clones.

TCRdb called the 5' RACE reads again in MiXCR, with one record for every CDR3 protein. The sample contains 130,000 to 150,000 distinct CDR3 sequences, 15% to 20% of which appear only once. This CDR3 region has 13 residues. V lost 1 base and J lost 7, with 8 bases in between. Germline CDR1 reads LNHDA; CDR2 reads SQIVND (reference sequence). This clonotype was observed a few times. Its antigen is currently unknown. Sample: PBMCs or a T cell subset sorted from them (not recorded which). The gene calls are TRBV19 and TRBJ2-1; D is unresolved. The sequence was obtained from an adult woman who had mild COVID-19 (a few samples of this study predate the infection). Cell type and time point are not known. This CDR3 reads CASSIGKRNEQFF. DNA for the CDR3: TGTGCCAGTAGTATAGGGAAGAGGAATGAGCAGTTCTTC.